These 16 T cell receptor beta chains were sequenced from one sample in a study of Graves' ophthalmopathy and Graves' hyperthyroidism. The authors amplified TCR beta CDR3 regions, and they did so from RNA transcripts for repertoire sequencing. In the first round, RT-PCR was carried out with HTBI primers, and a multiplex PCR formed the second round. MiXCR was run by TCRdb on the multiplex PCR reads, yielding one entry per CDR3 protein. The sample comprises approximately 380,000 distinct CDR3 sequences, 20% to 25% of which are singletons, and roughly 3% rests with the top ten. The source material was peripheral blood. The receptors derive from a woman younger than 30 with stable Graves' hyperthyroidism.

V gene TRBV7-2 combines with J gene TRBJ2-5; TRBD1 aligns across 12 bases. The CDR3 is 15 residues long. Germline assignment: CDR1 SGHTA and CDR2 FQGNSA. Unmatched junction bases numbered 10, after V lost 5 bases and J lost 9 bases. The DNA for the CDR3 is TGTGCCAGCAGCCCAGGGACAGGGGGCGCTCGGTCCCAGTACTTC. Protein product: CASSPGTGGARSQYF.

The J gene is TRBJ2-5, the V gene TRBV4-2; D assignment may be TRBD1 or TRBD2 (5 bases each). This CDR3 spans 17 amino acids. V lost 3 bases and J lost 1, with 18 bases in between. Germline V gene sequence: CDR1 LGHNA, CDR2 YNFKEQ. This CDR3 is CASSQDGPGPLQETQYF. The DNA of the CDR3 is TGTGCCAGCAGCCAGGATGGACCGGGACCGCTCCAAGAGACCCAGTACTTC.

Ten or more counts support this clonotype. The V and J genes are TRBV19 and TRBJ1-1; TRBD1 agrees at 7 bases. CDR1 is LNHDA, CDR2 SQIVND, per germline (reference sequence). Trimming took 3 bases from V and 5 from J; bases not matched to a gene: 3. The CDR3 runs to 13 residues. Written as DNA, the CDR3 is TGTGCCAGTAGTATGAGGGGGCCTACTGAAGCTTTCTTT. Translation: CASSMRGPTEAFF.

The genes are TRBV29-1 and TRBJ2-5, with TRBD2 as a possible D gene (6 bases). Germline CDR1 and CDR2: SQVTM and ANQGSEA. Between the trimmed V and J ends, which lost 8 bases and 5 bases, there was a span of 15 bases. This CDR3 is 12 amino acids long. The CDR3 nucleotides are TGCAGCCCCGGAGGGTCGGGGGAGACCCAGTACTTC. Its translation: CSPGGSGETQYF.

In this sample, this clonotype turned up many times. V gene TRBV7-9 combines with J gene TRBJ2-7, with D possibly being TRBD1 (5 bases). Germline V gives CDR1 SEHNR, CDR2 FQNEAQ (reference sequence). The CDR3 sequence is 13 residues long. Trimming took off 4 bases at V and 2 bases at J, with 9 bases between the two ends. CDR3 bases: TGTGCCAGCAGCTGGGTAGGGGCCTACGAGCAGTACTTC. As protein: CASSWVGAYEQYF.

In this sample, this clonotype turned up once. The rearrangement joins TRBV11-2 to TRBJ2-7; 10 positions agree with TRBD1. This CDR3 is 16 amino acids long. From germline, CDR1 is SGHAT and CDR2 FQNNGV. With V trimmed by 5 bases and J by 3 bases, 10 bases remained unmatched. The CDR3 is CASSPDGRTGGYEQYF. The CDR3 nucleotides are TGTGCCAGCAGCCCCGACGGGCGGACAGGGGGCTACGAGCAGTACTTC.

This clonotype came up many times. The chain is built from TRBV29-1 and TRBJ2-7, with 9 bases matching TRBD1. The CDR3 totals 12 residues. Unmatched junction bases numbered 4, after V lost 7 bases and J lost 3 bases. Germline V gene lookup returns CDR1 SQVTM and CDR2 ANQGSEA. Written as DNA, the CDR3 is TGCAGCGGGGGGACAGGGTTCTACGAGCAGTACTTC. It translates to CSGGTGFYEQYF.

This clonotype has ten or more counts. The V call is TRBV13, the J call TRBJ2-2; perhaps TRBD2 as D (5 bases). CDR3 length equals 13 residues. Trimming shortened V by 1 base and J by 6 bases, and 6 bases separated the two germline ends. CDR1 and CDR2 from the germline V gene are PRHDT and FYEKMQ (reference sequence). CDR3 sequence reads: CASSLELAGELFF. In DNA form, the CDR3 reads TGTGCCAGCAGCTTAGAACTAGCCGGGGAGCTGTTTTTT.

This chain joins TRBV28 and TRBJ2-7, with TRBD1 matching 10 bases. Germline V gene data show CDR1 as MDHEN and CDR2 as SYDVKM. The V gene end was trimmed by 5 bases and the J gene end by 5 bases; junction bases not matched to a gene: 12. The CDR3 totals 16 residues. CDR3 in amino acids: CASSTRQGARLNEQYF. Here the CDR3 DNA reads TGTGCCAGCAGTACTCGACAGGGGGCGCGTTTAAACGAGCAGTACTTC.

This clonotype has just a few counts. The V gene is TRBV6-2 or TRBV6-3, the J gene TRBJ1-2; D perhaps matches TRBD1 (6 bases). V was cut by 11 bases and J by 3 bases, with 19 bases left in between. The CDR3 has 14 residues. The germline gives CDR1 MNHEY, CDR2 SVGEGT. CDR3 amino acids: CAARLPGQDYGYTF. CDR3 DNA sequence: TGTGCCGCACGGTTACCGGGACAAGACTATGGCTACACCTTC.

In this sample, this clonotype turned up many times. The chain's CDR3 is CSAEPRDVFEAFF. The CDR3 coding sequence is TGCAGTGCTGAGCCCCGGGACGTCTTTGAAGCTTTCTTT. This sequence joins TRBV20-1 and TRBJ1-1; maybe TRBD1 (5 bases). Trimming removed 5 bases at V and 7 bases at J, with 17 bases between. The CDR3 has 13 amino acids. Germline values: CDR1 DFQATT, CDR2 SNEGSKA (reference sequence).

This clonotype has a count of ten or more. This chain joins TRBV6-1 and TRBJ1-1; TRBD1 might be the D (6 bases). Trimming stripped 6 bases from V and 3 bases from J, with 17 bases between. Germline CDR1 reads MNHNS; CDR2 reads SASEGT. This CDR3 comprises 15 residues. CDR3 protein: CASSRGGFGDTEAFF. In nucleotides, the CDR3 is TGTGCCAGCAGCAGGGGAGGATTTGGGGACACTGAAGCTTTCTTT.

This clonotype was counted ten times or more. The CDR3 region has the DNA TGTGCCAGCAGCGGGGGACCCCCCTACGAGCAGTACTTC. Translating it yields CASSGGPPYEQYF. The chain carries TRBV9 and TRBJ2-7, with D perhaps being TRBD1 or TRBD2 (5 bases each). V shed 3 bases and J shed 2 bases, with 9 bases lying between them. CDR3 length equals 13 residues. From germline, CDR1 is SGDLS and CDR2 YYNGEE. Full variable domain (missing parts from reference TRBV9 and TRBJ2-7): DSGVTQTPKHLITATGQRVTLRCSPRSGDLSVYWYQQSLDQGLQFLIQYYNGEERAKGNILERFSAQQFPDLHSELNLSSLELGDSALYFCASSGGPPYEQYFGPGTRLTVT.

The V and J genes are TRBV7-2 and TRBJ1-1; the D gene is possibly TRBD1 (5 bases). The CDR3 covers 13 residues. The ends were cut back, 8 bases at V and 4 bases at J, with 14 bases in the middle. The germline V gene has CDR1 SGHTA and CDR2 FQGNSA. The CDR3 sequence is CASWGGLGTEAFF. Here the CDR3 DNA reads TGTGCCAGCTGGGGGGGACTAGGCACTGAAGCTTTCTTT.

This clonotype was detected many times. The chain recombines TRBV9 with TRBJ2-7, with 7 bases identical to TRBD1. Germline V gives CDR1 SGDLS, CDR2 YYNGEE. V was pared by 0 bases and J by 5 bases, with 5 bases of the junction left unmatched. The CDR3 spans 14 residues. DNA for the CDR3: TGTGCCAGCAGCGTAGGAGACAGGGTGCACGAGCAGTACTTC. Its protein product is CASSVGDRVHEQYF.

This clonotype has ten or more counts. This sequence joins TRBV29-1 and TRBJ1-2; 9 bases map to TRBD1. Trimming took 4 bases from V and 2 from J; bases not matched to a gene: 2. Per germline, CDR1 SQVTM and CDR2 ANQGSEA. The CDR3 sequence is 13 residues long. This CDR3 reads CSVGQGENYGYTF. The CDR3 coding sequence is TGCAGCGTTGGACAGGGGGAAAACTATGGCTACACCTTC.